The present T cell receptor beta chain was sequenced within a study of OX40 agonist ivuxolimab in advanced cancers. The germline V gene encodes CDR1 SGHAT and CDR2 FQNNGV. V trimming: 3 bases; J trimming: 4 bases; junction bases outside the gene matches: 12. The CDR3 totals 17 residues. Some clones are missing from TCRdb's copy, which holds only in-frame ones; the method was immunoSEQ multiplex PCR. The profile covers 25,000 to 30,000 clones, with approximately 84% appearing a single time and roughly a sixth taken by the ten largest. Sequenced material: CD4+ or CD8+ T cells sorted from blood, taken in a trial of the OX40 agonist ivuxolimab. This sequence originates from an adult with an advanced solid tumor such as melanoma, head and neck, liver or kidney cancer. The rearrangement links TRBV11-2 to TRBJ2-5; TRBD2 matches at 9 bases. CDR3: CASSFVASGDTRETQYF. The CDR3 region has the DNA TGTGCCAGCAGCTTTGTGGCTAGCGGGGACACACGAGAGACCCAGTACTTC.